The rows below give T cell receptor beta chains drawn from one sample of a study of beta chain features in type 1 diabetes. Repertoires were generated with immunoSEQ multiplex PCR, while TCRdb's copy carries only in-frame clones and drops some. The sample contains 120,000 to 150,000 clones, 6.9% of which appear only once. Sequenced: central memory CD4+ T cells from blood. These receptors were obtained from a woman in her 30s in good health. Both conserved end residues are part of each CDR3.

cdr3_aa j_call v_call
CASSPPGLAEYNEQFF TRBJ2-1 TRBV7-9
CASSRGQETQYF TRBJ2-5 TRBV28
CASRPTPGQGADTQYF TRBJ2-3 TRBV7-8
CAISDRGNQPQHF TRBJ1-5 TRBV10-3
CASSPPGASSYEQYF TRBJ2-7 TRBV18
CASSSLGFSDTQYF TRBJ2-3 TRBV7-3
CASSPTGDYGYTF TRBJ1-2 TRBV6-6
CASSYSETQYF TRBJ2-5 TRBV4-2
CASSEYNRDYGYTF TRBJ1-2 TRBV25-1
CASSGPGGQGYNEQFF TRBJ2-1 TRBV9
CASSLNPGFRGSGANVLTF TRBJ2-6 TRBV28
CASSLAGGVPEQYF TRBJ2-7 TRBV28
CASSRDRGAYNEQFF TRBJ2-1 TRBV9
CASRLGPPRPGDYGYTF TRBJ1-2 TRBV7-9
CASSATRTGGTDTQYF TRBJ2-3 TRBV7-8
CASSPPGHPNYGYTF TRBJ1-2 TRBV18
CASGSRRASGELFF TRBJ2-2 TRBV2